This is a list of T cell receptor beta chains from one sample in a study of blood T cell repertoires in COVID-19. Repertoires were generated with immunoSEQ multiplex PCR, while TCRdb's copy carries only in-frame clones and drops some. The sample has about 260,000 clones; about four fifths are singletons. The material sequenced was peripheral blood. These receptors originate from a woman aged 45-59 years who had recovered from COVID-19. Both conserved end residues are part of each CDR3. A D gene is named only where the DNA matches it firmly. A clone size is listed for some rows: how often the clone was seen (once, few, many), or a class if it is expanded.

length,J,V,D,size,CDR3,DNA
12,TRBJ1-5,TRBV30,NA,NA,CACGAGNQPQHF,TGTGCCTGTGGTGCCGGTAATCAGCCCCAGCATTTT
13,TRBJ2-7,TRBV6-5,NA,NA,CASSYPDSYEQYF,TGTGCCAGCAGTTACCCGGACAGCTACGAGCAGTACTTC
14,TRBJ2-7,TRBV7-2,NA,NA,CASSFGQMANEQYF,TGTGCCAGCAGCTTCGGACAGATGGCGAACGAGCAGTACTTC
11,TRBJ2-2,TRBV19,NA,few,CASTGPGELFF,TGTGCCAGTACGGGTCCCGGGGAGCTGTTTTTT
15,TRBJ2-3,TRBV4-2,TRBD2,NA,CASSQALAGRHTQYF,TGTGCCAGCAGCCAAGCGCTAGCGGGACGACATACGCAGTATTTT
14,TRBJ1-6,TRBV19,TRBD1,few,CASKPRGPNSPLHF,TGTGCCAGTAAGCCCAGGGGGCCAAATTCACCCCTCCACTTT
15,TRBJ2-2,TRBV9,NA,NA,CASSVRNKNTGELFF,TGTGCCAGCAGCGTGAGGAACAAGAACACCGGGGAGCTGTTTTTT
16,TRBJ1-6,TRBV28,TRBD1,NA,CASSPSAGQGNSPLHF,TGTGCCAGCAGCCCCTCTGCGGGACAGGGAAATTCACCCCTCCACTTT
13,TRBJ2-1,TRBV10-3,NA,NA,CAISESFRNEQFF,TGTGCCATCAGTGAGTCGTTCAGGAATGAGCAGTTCTTC
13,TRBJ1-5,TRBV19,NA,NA,CASRTGTGQPQHF,TGTGCCAGTCGCACAGGGACCGGTCAGCCCCAGCATTTT
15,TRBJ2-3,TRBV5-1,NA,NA,CASSSPGLTTDTQYF,TGCGCCAGCAGCTCCCCGGGACTTACCACAGATACGCAGTATTTT
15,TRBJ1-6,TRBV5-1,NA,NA,CASAQEGSYNSPLHF,TGCGCCAGCGCCCAGGAGGGCTCCTATAATTCACCCCTCCACTTT
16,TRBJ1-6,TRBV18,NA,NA,CASSPRTGMVNSPLHF,TGTGCCAGCTCACCACGAACGGGAATGGTTAATTCACCCCTCCACTTT
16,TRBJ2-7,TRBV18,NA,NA,CASSPLLAGATYEQYF,TGTGCCAGCTCACCACTTCTCGCCGGTGCGACCTACGAGCAGTACTTC
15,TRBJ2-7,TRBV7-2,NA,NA,CASSFVTVLSYEQYF,TGTGCCAGCAGCTTCGTGACAGTTCTTTCCTACGAGCAGTACTTC
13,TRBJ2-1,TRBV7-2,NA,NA,CASSLTNYNEQFF,TGTGCCAGCAGCTTAACTAACTACAATGAGCAGTTCTTC
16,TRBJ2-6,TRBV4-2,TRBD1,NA,CASSQGQGGGANVLTF,TGTGCCAGCAGCCAAGGACAGGGCGGGGGGGCCAACGTCCTGACTTTC
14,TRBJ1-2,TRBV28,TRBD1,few,CASYQADRNYGYTF,TGTGCCAGCTACCAGGCGGACAGGAACTATGGCTACACCTTC
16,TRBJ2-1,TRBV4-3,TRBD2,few,CASSQETSGNYNEQFF,TGCGCCAGCAGCCAAGAGACTAGCGGGAACTACAATGAGCAGTTCTTC
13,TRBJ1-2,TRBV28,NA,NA,CASTTPANYGYTF,TGTGCCAGCACGACACCAGCTAACTATGGCTACACCTTC
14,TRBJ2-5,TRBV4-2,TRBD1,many,CASSPGQGARSQYF,TGTGCCAGCAGCCCGGGGCAGGGGGCGAGATCTCAGTACTTC
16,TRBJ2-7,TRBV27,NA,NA,CASIPRQITPYYEQYF,TGTGCCAGCATCCCTAGACAGATTACTCCCTATTACGAGCAGTACTTC
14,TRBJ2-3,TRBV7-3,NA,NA,CASSLGLNTDTQYF,TGTGCCAGCAGCTTAGGACTCAACACAGATACGCAGTATTTT
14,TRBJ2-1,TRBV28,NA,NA,CASRTGTLYNEQFF,TGTGCCAGCAGAACCGGGACTCTCTACAATGAGCAGTTCTTC
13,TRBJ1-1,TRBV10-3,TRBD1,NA,CAIRQGADTEAFF,TGTGCCATCAGACAGGGGGCCGACACTGAAGCTTTCTTT
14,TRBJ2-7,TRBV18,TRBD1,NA,CASSPPWQGDEQYF,TGTGCCAGCTCACCGCCTTGGCAGGGGGACGAGCAGTACTTC